This T cell receptor (beta chain) was documented in a study of shared clonotypes between healthy human individuals. Naive CD8 populations comprised CD45RO-negative cells positively selected for CCR7, excluding terminally differentiated effector memory CD45RA+ cells. TCRdb's table, derived via immunoSEQ multiplex PCR, lists solely in-frame clones and lacks some. The sample lists 2 million to 2.5 million clones; approximately 94% were seen once. Source material: naive CD8+ T cells from PBMCs. This clonotype was obtained from a man younger than 30 in good health. Some clones in this sample may be carry-over from other donors' samples.

CDR3 sequence reads: CASSPGLAGAWHEQFF. CDR3 DNA sequence: TGTGCCAGCAGCCCGGGACTAGCGGGAGCGTGGCATGAGCAGTTCTTC. The V and J genes are TRBV7-8 and TRBJ2-1, with TRBD2 matching over 14 bases. The length of the CDR3 is 16 residues. The V segment lost 5 bases and the J segment 8 bases; nucleotides outside the gene matches: 8. Germline V gene lookup returns CDR1 SGHVS and CDR2 FQNEAQ.